Listed below are T cell receptor beta chains from one sample, sequenced in a study of cytomegalovirus exposure and HLA in healthy donors. Sequencing was performed with immunoSEQ multiplex PCR; in TCRdb, only in-frame clones are kept and a portion is missing. The repertoire table contains tens of thousands of clones. The specimen sequenced was PBMCs. The receptors originated from a man aged 35 to 55 in good health and CMV-seronegative. The CDR3 runs from the conserved cysteine through the conserved F or W. The order of the fields is J gene, V gene, D gene, CDR3 protein, CDR3 DNA. D genes are given only for firm matches.

>TRBJ1-2|TRBV4-2|-
CASSQGRDITVYGYTF
TGTGCCAGCAGCCAAGGTCGGGACATTACCGTCTATGGCTACACCTTC
>TRBJ2-3|TRBV4-1|-
CASSPGLGARGTDTQYF
TGCGCCAGCAGCCCCGGTTTAGGGGCTAGAGGCACAGATACGCAGTATTTT
>TRBJ2-7|TRBV18|TRBD2
CASSPPGPGGSSYEQYF
TGTGCCAGCTCACCACCGGGGCCCGGGGGGAGCTCCTACGAGCAGTACTTC
>TRBJ2-5|TRBV11-1|-
CASSLDFSNQETQYF
TGTGCCAGCAGCCTGGACTTTAGCAACCAAGAGACCCAGTACTTC
>TRBJ1-1|TRBV10-3|-
CAISEGRNTEAFF
TGTGCCATCAGTGAGGGCAGGAACACTGAAGCTTTCTTT
>TRBJ2-7|TRBV9|-
CASSVEGSGYEQYF
TGTGCCAGCAGCGTAGAGGGGTCTGGATACGAGCAGTACTTC
>TRBJ2-7|TRBV5-1|TRBD2
CASSLSGGAYEQYF
TGCGCCAGCAGCTTATCGGGGGGGGCCTACGAGCAGTACTTC
>TRBJ1-1|TRBV2|TRBD1
CASSPGQLTIGEAFF
TGTGCCAGCAGCCCGGGACAGTTGACTATCGGTGAAGCTTTCTTT
>TRBJ1-5|TRBV6-1|-
CASSEGGPQHF
TGTGCCAGCAGTGAGGGGGGGCCCCAGCATTTT
>TRBJ1-5|TRBV7-9|TRBD1
CASSAGQGGDQPQHF
TGTGCCAGCAGCGCGGGACAGGGGGGGGATCAGCCCCAGCATTTT
>TRBJ2-7|TRBV7-9|TRBD1
CASSSYRQGFHEQYF
TGTGCCAGCAGCTCGTACCGACAGGGATTCCACGAGCAGTACTTC
>TRBJ2-5|TRBV7-9|-
CASSRDSPLETQYF
TGTGCCAGCAGCCGGGACTCCCCGTTAGAGACCCAGTACTTC
>TRBJ1-6|TRBV9|-
CASSARFEVSPLHF
TGTGCCAGCAGCGCCCGTTTTGAGGTTTCACCCCTCCACTTT
>TRBJ1-4|TRBV7-9|-
CASSARVGNEKLFF
TGTGCCAGCAGCGCGAGGGTGGGGAACGAAAAACTGTTTTTT
>TRBJ1-1|TRBV29-1|TRBD1
CSVVRGRTEAFF
TGCAGCGTGGTCAGGGGGAGGACTGAAGCTTTCTTT
>TRBJ1-5|TRBV10-3|-
CAISEEGGGNQPQHF
TGTGCCATCAGTGAAGAAGGGGGTGGCAATCAGCCCCAGCATTTT
>TRBJ2-3|TRBV19|-
CASSIRGAGDTQYF
TGTGCCAGTAGTATCAGGGGGGCGGGAGATACGCAGTATTTT
>TRBJ1-5|TRBV18|-
CASSPGGTGSNQPQHF
TGTGCCAGCTCCCCGGGAGGCACAGGTAGCAATCAGCCCCAGCATTTT
>TRBJ2-1|TRBV5-6|TRBD2
CASSLALLADYNEQFF
TGTGCCAGCAGCTTGGCCTTACTAGCGGACTACAATGAGCAGTTCTTC
>TRBJ2-7|TRBV30|TRBD2
CAWSLGGSSYEQYF
TGTGCCTGGAGTCTAGGCGGGAGTTCCTACGAGCAGTACTTC
>TRBJ1-5|TRBV7-2|TRBD1
CASSLGQGAQNQPQHF
TGTGCCAGCAGCTTAGGCCAGGGGGCGCAGAATCAGCCCCAGCATTTT
>TRBJ2-2|TRBV5-1|-
CASSLGQNTGELFF
TGCGCCAGCAGCTTGGGACAGAACACCGGGGAGCTGTTTTTT
>TRBJ2-1|TRBV5-1|TRBD1
CASSPPRQGEYNEQFF
TGCGCCAGCAGCCCTCCGCGGCAGGGGGAGTACAATGAGCAGTTCTTC
>TRBJ1-2|TRBV7-3|TRBD1
CASSLGGQGELGYTF
TGTGCCAGCAGCTTAGGGGGACAGGGAGAGCTTGGCTACACCTTC
>TRBJ1-1|TRBV7-2|-
CASSLAREREAFF
TGTGCCAGCAGCTTAGCGAGGGAAAGGGAAGCTTTCTTT
>TRBJ1-4|TRBV7-9|-
CASSLERQVSGEKLFF
TGTGCCAGCAGCTTAGAGAGACAGGTCTCAGGTGAAAAACTGTTTTTT
>TRBJ2-7|TRBV18|TRBD2
CASSPPLAGGNYEQYF
TGTGCCAGCTCACCACCGTTGGCGGGGGGGAACTACGAGCAGTACTTC
>TRBJ2-3|TRBV9|-
CASSVELLGTQYF
TGTGCCAGCAGCGTAGAACTATTGGGTACGCAGTATTTT
>TRBJ2-3|TRBV19|-
CASSIFGDSSTDTQYF
TGTGCCAGTAGTATCTTCGGGGATTCTAGCACAGATACGCAGTATTTT
>TRBJ2-5|TRBV7-2|TRBD1
CASTTGGAGETQYF
TGTGCCAGCACCACAGGGGGCGCGGGGGAGACCCAGTACTTC
>TRBJ2-7|TRBV29-1|-
CSVEFPGSSYEQYF
TGCAGCGTTGAATTCCCCGGGAGCTCCTACGAGCAGTACTTC
>TRBJ1-3|TRBV28|TRBD1
CASSLDRAPIYSGNTIYF
TGTGCCAGCAGTTTAGACAGGGCCCCTATCTACTCTGGAAACACCATATATTTT
>TRBJ1-2|TRBV27|-
CASSDHQGNYGYTF
TGTGCCAGCAGTGACCATCAGGGTAACTATGGCTACACCTTC
>TRBJ1-2|TRBV18|TRBD1
CASSEGQEPWEGYTF
TGTGCCAGCTCAGAAGGACAGGAGCCGTGGGAGGGCTACACCTTC
>TRBJ1-3|TRBV9|-
CASSEAGGGNTIYF
TGTGCCAGCAGCGAGGCAGGTGGTGGAAACACCATATATTTT
>TRBJ2-6|TRBV5-1|-
CASSTGTDVSGANVLTF
TGCGCCAGCAGCACCGGGACTGACGTCTCTGGGGCCAACGTCCTGACTTTC
>TRBJ1-5|TRBV30|TRBD1
CAWRAGGGLQPQHF
TGTGCCTGGAGGGCAGGGGGAGGCCTGCAGCCCCAGCATTTT
>TRBJ2-5|TRBV5-1|TRBD2
CASSLRSGSLETQYF
TGCGCCAGCAGCTTGAGGAGCGGGAGTCTGGAGACCCAGTACTTC
>TRBJ2-3|TRBV5-1|-
CASSLEWGADTQYF
TGCGCCAGCAGCTTGGAGTGGGGAGCAGATACGCAGTATTTT
>TRBJ2-3|TRBV5-1|-
CASSLRSGNTDTQYF
TGCGCCAGCAGCTTGCGTTCGGGAAACACAGATACGCAGTATTTT
>TRBJ1-5|TRBV30|-
CAWGRLDSNQPQHF
TGTGCCTGGGGCAGGCTCGACAGCAATCAGCCCCAGCATTTT
>TRBJ2-7|TRBV5-6|-
CASSLGGGSYEQYF
TGTGCCAGCAGCCTCGGGGGAGGCTCCTACGAGCAGTACTTC
>TRBJ2-1|TRBV7-3|-
CASSLDVAAGRHNEQFF
TGTGCCAGCAGCTTGGATGTAGCTGCGGGGCGACACAATGAGCAGTTCTTC
>TRBJ1-5|TRBV13|-
CASSWGNNQPQHF
TGTGCCAGCAGCTGGGGCAACAATCAGCCCCAGCATTTT
>TRBJ1-6|TRBV6-5|TRBD1
CASSYSGTGNSPLHF
TGTGCCAGCAGTTACTCAGGGACAGGGAATTCACCCCTCCACTTT
>TRBJ1-6|TRBV7-9|-
CASSLGGGNSPLHF
TGTGCCAGCAGCTTAGGGGGGGGGAATTCACCCCTCCACTTT
>TRBJ1-5|TRBV4-1|TRBD1
CASSQEIGRGLQPQHF
TGCGCCAGCAGCCAAGAAATAGGCAGGGGGCTTCAGCCCCAGCATTTT
>TRBJ2-5|TRBV5-1|-
CASSLGVGGETQYF
TGCGCCAGCAGCTTGGGGGTGGGAGGAGAGACCCAGTACTTC
>TRBJ2-2|TRBV6-1|-
CASSKNLEWTGELFF
TGTGCCAGCAGCAAAAATCTCGAGTGGACCGGGGAGCTGTTTTTT
>TRBJ1-2|TRBV30|-
CAWSVQGPYGYTF
TGTGCCTGGAGTGTGCAGGGCCCCTATGGCTACACCTTC
>TRBJ2-6|TRBV7-9|-
CASSSPRGANVLTF
TGTGCCAGCAGCTCCCCCCGGGGGGCCAACGTCCTGACTTTC
>TRBJ1-1|TRBV9|-
CASSAQNTEAFF
TGTGCCAGCAGCGCACAGAACACTGAAGCTTTCTTT
>TRBJ1-2|TRBV11-2|TRBD1
CASSTDRGQGYGYTF
TGTGCCAGCAGCACCGACAGGGGGCAGGGCTATGGCTACACCTTC
>TRBJ1-1|TRBV5-5|TRBD1
CASSARGLGEAFF
TGTGCCAGCAGCGCCAGGGGGCTCGGTGAAGCTTTCTTT